Reported below is one T cell receptor beta chain. The clone's antigen remains unknown. Base qualities are not provided; no much larger clone lies one nucleotide away. In total, approximately 700 healthy bone marrow donors made up the cohort. At the time of sampling, every cohort member was nominally healthy, though immune exposures that went unrecorded were likely present. The donor tested CMV seronegative and was one of the 352 seronegative cohort members. Every donor gave a peripheral blood sample, and the peripheral blood mononuclear cells from that sample were used for TCR beta sequencing. The Qiagen DNeasy Blood Extraction Kit was used to extract genomic DNA from the blood cell samples. The sample originates from a study of cytomegalovirus exposure and HLA in healthy donors (dated by TCRdb to about 2017). Describing the broader study: An earlier analysis of 587 of the donors reported about 280 Gb of sequence data and around 110 million unique TCR beta sequences obtained from about 200 million T cells. To predict cytomegalovirus infection status, the study brought together high-throughput TCR immunosequencing, statistical association of individual TCRs with disease status, and machine learning. In a later analysis, previously published TCR beta repertoires from 670 or so donors were re-analyzed and high-resolution HLA genotyping was added so that TCR occurrence patterns could be studied. An early release that covered around 590 HLA-typed donors contained about 300 gigabases of sequencing data and tens of millions of unique TCR sequences. All discovery cohort repertoires had been generated using a single sequencing platform. Rather than using new phenotypic data, the later analysis identified candidate immune exposures from TCR beta sequences and from how often those sequences occurred across donors. To decide whether each TCR beta V gene segment behaved as functional or pseudogenic, an earlier analysis of over 500 of the donors relied on high-throughput TCR beta sequencing. Donor age, sex, ethnicity and CMV serostatus were collected together with the repertoire data. The number of typed donors differed by locus: about 629-630 for A, B, C, DRB1 and DQB1; 522 for DQA1; roughly 600 for DPA1; and about 450 for DPB1. A later genetic analysis took genome-wide SNP genotypes for about 65% of the roughly 670 donors and used that subset as a discovery cohort. HLA typing covered class I and class II loci at four-digit resolution. Roughly five DR-DQ haplotypes were treated as single units for association and clustering because of strong linkage in the cohort. The genetic ancestry cluster associated with self-reported Caucasian donors included 81% of the 350 to 500 genotyped donors. The study aimed to test whether signatures of past pathogen exposure could be identified by cataloging public T cell receptors. Besides the first cohort of about 730 subjects, a separate validation cohort made up of roughly 130 different subjects was used. The study profiled the T cell repertoires of about 640 subjects by immunosequencing and related them to cytomegalovirus serostatus. Among some 410 genotyped donors of the cohort, an average of approximately 200,000 unique TCR beta nucleotide sequences was sequenced per donor, of which 15% to 20% were non-productive.

The research as a whole found: Only TCR beta chains were sequenced in this cohort, and the absence of alpha or paired-chain data limited detectable features. It was suggested by the authors that the approach could potentially be generalized to other disease states and immunological phenotypes. In a later genetic analysis, a missense DCLRE1C variant was associated with V-gene and J-gene trimming of TCR beta chains, and the association was replicated in an independent cohort. Some IMGT-functional V segments, including TRBV6-2 and TRBV6-3, could not be distinguished by the 87-base-pair reads and were therefore excluded. Linkage disequilibrium might explain the correlated functional status among segregating V segments, but an unknown experimental factor could not be excluded. The earlier analysis of nearly 600 of the donors excluded some 16 rarely observed V segments, including chromosome 9 orphons, because counts were too low. The study gave a list of around 170 TCR beta chains associated with cytomegalovirus. Compared with the 666-donor mean, donors in an Asian-associated ancestry cluster had fewer N-insertions in productive TCRs, according to a later genetic analysis. Compared with equally common non-associated chains, HLA-associated TCR beta chains in a later analysis were more clonally expanded and had lower generation probabilities. Immune exposure information for the cohort was limited to CMV serostatus. In both the original and validation cohorts, the classifier was reported to diagnose cytomegalovirus status with high specificity and sensitivity. In a later analysis, several top co-occurrence clusters were reported to appear linked to parvovirus B19, influenza, CMV and Epstein-Barr virus. When HLA alleles, especially DR and DQ, strongly co-occurred, TCR associations were difficult to assign to individual alleles. A later analysis found that TCR association rates varied across HLA loci, with DRB1 alleles showing the most associated TCRs and HLA-C alleles the fewest. According to a later analysis, most CMV-associated TCR beta chains appeared to be HLA-restricted, and the HLA associations seemed to be driven largely by CMV exposure. HLA typing was unavailable for some donors at each locus, so association tests used only the typed subset. The sequencing pipeline was judged likely to have produced a cluster of highly shared sequence variants as a technical artifact. At a false discovery rate of 0.05, a later analysis linked 16,000 or so TCR beta sequences to specific HLA alleles. A further reported finding was that TCR beta sequences accurately predicted the HLA-A and HLA-B alleles for most subjects in the first cohort. An earlier analysis of approximately 530 of the donors showed that most TCR beta V segments appeared in productive rearrangements either about 87% or about 30% of the time, which broadly matched IMGT annotations. The presence/absence analyses assumed that sequencing depth was roughly uniform across donors, and that assumption may not be true. While some public TCRs were present in many individuals, most TCR sequences turned up only very rarely across donors. Three of the identified cytomegalovirus-associated TCR beta chains were confirmed in vitro to be specific for cytomegalovirus antigens.

V loses 6 bases at its end and J loses 7 bases; junction bases beyond the gene matches: 12. The germline V gene specifies MNHEY as CDR1 and SVGAGI as CDR2. The CDR3 spans 15 residues, from the cysteine through the phenylalanine. Only the CDR3 DNA stays, 45 bases, in frame from base 1. The library was obtained by the immunoSEQ multiplex PCR assay. A mixture of 60 forward primers for TCR Vbeta segments and 13 reverse primers for TCR Jbeta segments was used in the multiplex PCR. The CDR3 region of rearranged TCR beta genes was amplified from genomic DNA by a multiplex PCR assay. The Illumina HiSeq System was used to sequence the amplified TCR beta libraries as 87-base-pair reads. As for how the authors treated the data: A later analysis tallied approximately 87 million unique TCR beta chains across the 666 repertoires, and around 10 million of those chains were shared by two or more donors. Raw reads were error-corrected and collapsed into unique sequences with a nearest-neighbor algorithm that merged closely related sequences to remove PCR and sequencing errors. To assign V, D and J gene segments, CDR3 sequences were aligned to IMGT reference sequences. For a sequence to be retained, a match of at least six nucleotides was required to both a V gene segment and a J gene segment. Rearrangements were classified as productive when the CDR3 lacked stop codons and remained in frame with V and J, and all other rearrangements were classified as non-productive. Following IMGT convention, CDR3 was defined as the stretch from the second conserved V-encoded cysteine to the conserved J-encoded phenylalanine. The earlier analysis of approximately 500 of the donors excluded sequences that lacked an unambiguous match to a single V gene segment. An earlier analysis of almost 600 of the donors classified V segments as functional when productive rearrangements were above 56.7% and as segregating when the standard deviation between donors was above 5%. A statistical classification framework was developed to diagnose cytomegalovirus status using the catalog of TCR beta chain sequences. In a later analysis, TCR nucleotide sequences were compared against IMGT/GENE-DB human TR gene sequences so that V and J genes could be assigned. In a later analysis, CDR3 sequences and most-parsimonious VDJ recombination scenarios were assigned using the TCRdist pipeline. In a later analysis, each TCR beta chain was defined by its CDR3 amino acid sequence together with its V-gene family, and reads without a unique V-gene family were excluded. In a later analysis, fewer than 650 highly shared, low-generation-probability nucleotide sequences were removed to address suspected cross-contamination and a sequencing artifact. In a later analysis, a clonal expansion index was calculated for each public chain from normalized within-repertoire ranks of inferred template counts. In a later analysis, generation probabilities were computed using a VDJ recombination model fitted to out-of-frame rearrangements, and the results were checked against IGoR. Hypergeometric tests were used in a later analysis to score TCR-TCR, TCR-HLA and TCR-CMV co-occurrence, with a repertoire-size bias correction applied to the TCR pairs. False discovery rates were estimated in a later analysis by permuting HLA or CMV assignments 20 times. In a later analysis, co-occurring TCRs were grouped with DBSCAN, and TCRdist sequence similarity was added when clustering was performed within HLA-allele-positive subsets. Repertoires with fewer than 30,000 or more than 120,000 public chains were left out of co-occurrence clustering, as were a few repertoires with anomalous nucleotide sharing. TCRdb re-hosts the immuneACCESS table, in-frame sequences only. Its copies lack some clones; in the studies checked, an unresolved V gene accounts for under half of them, and the cause for the rest is not known. V and J calls and clone size are given by that table; D and trimming were obtained from the DNA. The sample contains 150,000 or so clones, roughly 74% of them found a single time. The biggest ten clones account for approximately 2.8% of the sample.

The TCR sequence derives from a man aged 18-30 years in good health and CMV-seronegative. The sequence is built from TRBV6-5 and TRBJ1-2; TRBD1 agrees with 9 junctional bases. The sample was PBMCs. The CDR3 protein sequence reads: CASSPLADRGIGYTF. In nucleotide form, the sequence is TGTGCCAGCAGCCCCCTAGCGGACAGGGGTATTGGCTACACCTTC.